This T cell receptor (beta chain) emerged from a study of memory CD4+ T cells and cytomegalovirus serostatus. Study-level findings and limits: CD4+ memory repertoires contained about 40% of the roughly 160 reported CMV TCRbeta sequences.

Single viable CD3+CD4+CD8-CD45RO+ cells were sorted as the memory CD4+ T cells. Data came from immunoSEQ multiplex PCR; TCRdb stores just in-frame clones and leaves some out. The sample includes 41,000 or so clones, around 79% seen only once; the top ten take 0.65% to 0.85%. About this clone itself: What it binds is unknown.

Germline V CDR1 and CDR2: GTSNPN, SVGIG (reference sequence). CDR3 length equals 13 residues. Trimming took 0 bases from V and 6 from J, leaving 6 bases between them. V is TRBV30 and J is TRBJ1-6; D unclear. The TCR comes from an adult in good health and CMV-seronegative. Specimen: memory CD4+ T cells from blood. The CDR3 is CAWSVRVNSPLHF. The CDR3 DNA reads TGTGCCTGGAGTGTACGGGTTAATTCACCCCTCCACTTT.